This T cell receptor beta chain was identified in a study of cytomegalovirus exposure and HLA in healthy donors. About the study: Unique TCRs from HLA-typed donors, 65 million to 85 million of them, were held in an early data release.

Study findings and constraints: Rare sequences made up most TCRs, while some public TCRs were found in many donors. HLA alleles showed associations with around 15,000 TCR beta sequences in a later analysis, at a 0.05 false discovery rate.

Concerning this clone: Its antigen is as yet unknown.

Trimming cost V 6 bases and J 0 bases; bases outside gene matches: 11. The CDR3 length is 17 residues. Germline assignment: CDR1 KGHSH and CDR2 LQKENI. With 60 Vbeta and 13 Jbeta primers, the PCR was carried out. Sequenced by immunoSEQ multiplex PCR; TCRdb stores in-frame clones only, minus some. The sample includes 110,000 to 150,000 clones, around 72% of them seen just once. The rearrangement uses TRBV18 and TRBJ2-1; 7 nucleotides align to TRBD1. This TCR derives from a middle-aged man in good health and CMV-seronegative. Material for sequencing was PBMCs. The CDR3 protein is CASSLLRTGRSYNEQFF. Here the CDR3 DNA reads TGTGCCAGCTCCCTATTGCGGACAGGTCGCTCCTACAATGAGCAGTTCTTC.